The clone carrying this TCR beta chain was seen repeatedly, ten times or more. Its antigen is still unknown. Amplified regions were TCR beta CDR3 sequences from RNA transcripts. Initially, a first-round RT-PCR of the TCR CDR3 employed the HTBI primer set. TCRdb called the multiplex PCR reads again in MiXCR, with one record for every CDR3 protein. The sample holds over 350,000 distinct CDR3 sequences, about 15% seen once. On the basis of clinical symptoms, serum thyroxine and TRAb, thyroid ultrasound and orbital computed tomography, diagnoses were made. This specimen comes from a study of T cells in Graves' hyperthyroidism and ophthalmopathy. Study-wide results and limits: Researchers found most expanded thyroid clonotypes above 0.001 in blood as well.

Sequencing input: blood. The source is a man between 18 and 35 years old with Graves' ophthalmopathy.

As DNA, the CDR3 is TGTGCCAGCAGCTCCCGACGGGGGCACTACAATGAGCAGTTCTTC. Translation gives CASSSRRGHYNEQFF. V and J are TRBV3-1 and TRBJ2-1; D tentatively reads TRBD1 or TRBD2 (6 bases each). CDR3 length: 15 amino acids. Looked up from germline, CDR1 is LGHDT and CDR2 is YNNKEL (reference sequence). Trimming removed 5 bases from V and 3 bases from J, with 14 bases in between.